This T cell receptor beta chain was retrieved from a study of T cell repertoires in cytomegalovirus infection (dated by TCRdb to between 2019 and 2020). With regard to the full study: Alongside well-studied HLA-B-restricted epitopes, the peptide stimulations were aimed at recently identified HLA-C-restricted CMV epitopes, whose presentation resists viral immunomodulation. Donor HLA type was relevant to the analysis, as public TCR beta signatures indicated carriage of CMV infection together with the matching HLA type.

CDR1 and CDR2 were assigned from the germline V gene as MNHEY and SVGEGT. Reading from cysteine to phenylalanine, the CDR3 counts 13 amino acids. Solely the CDR3 DNA is kept, with 39 bases framed from the first base. V is pruned by 10 bases and J by 3 bases, leaving 5 bases of the junction without a gene match. The research as a whole found: Cumulative frequency of public TCR beta family members discriminated carriers of CMV infection plus the relevant HLA type in this cohort and an independent roughly 330-donor cohort. The ex vivo response was dominated by HLA-C-restricted CMV-specific TCR beta clonotypes, which also provided the single most frequent clonotype in two of eight donors.

The sequencing machine was an Illumina HiSeq 1500. TCRdb cleaned the public reads at Q25 with fastp, built clones with MiXCR and kept in-frame beta chains. Rows with one shared CDR3 protein collapse into an entry with the most common genes and DNA. Here the sample has about 920,000 distinct CDR3 sequences; approximately 32% occur a single time. The top ten clones comprise around an eighth of the sample. Note on this clonotype: The specificity of this receptor is unknown. A much larger clone differs by one base, so this may be a read error.

The treatment or condition label here, explained by the study, means: in vitro stimulation with specific CMV peptide epitopes to enrich CMV-specific T cells. This chain joins TRBV6-2 or TRBV6-3 to TRBJ2-2, with 7 junctional bases fitting TRBD1. The source of this sequence is a human donor in good health (CMV status not recorded). Some clones in this sample may be carry-over from other donors' samples. Sequencing used cultured CD8+ T cells from PBMCs, obtained from culture after CMV antigen stimulation. The CDR3 amino acid sequence is: CATQTGYTGELFF. The nucleotides are TGTGCCACCCAGACAGGGTACACCGGGGAGCTGTTTTTT.